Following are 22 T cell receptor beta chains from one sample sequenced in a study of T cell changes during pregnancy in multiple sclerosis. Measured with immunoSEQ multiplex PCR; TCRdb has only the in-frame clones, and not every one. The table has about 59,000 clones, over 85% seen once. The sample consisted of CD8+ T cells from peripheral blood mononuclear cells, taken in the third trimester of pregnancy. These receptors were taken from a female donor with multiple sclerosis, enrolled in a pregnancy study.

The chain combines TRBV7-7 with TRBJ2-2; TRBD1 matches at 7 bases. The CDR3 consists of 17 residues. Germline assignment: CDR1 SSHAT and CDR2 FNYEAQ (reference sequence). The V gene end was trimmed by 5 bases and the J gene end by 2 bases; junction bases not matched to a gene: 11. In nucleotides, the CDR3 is TGTGCCAGCAGCGTAGACCTTACAGGGGTAAACACCGGGGAGCTGTTTTTT. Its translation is CASSVDLTGVNTGELFF. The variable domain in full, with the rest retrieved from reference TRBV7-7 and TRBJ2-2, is GAGVSQSPRYKVTKRGQDVTLRCDPISSHATLYWYQQALGQGPEFLTYFNYEAQPDKSGLPSDRFSAERPEGSISTLTIQRTEQRDSAMYRCASSVDLTGVNTGELFFGEGSRLTVL.

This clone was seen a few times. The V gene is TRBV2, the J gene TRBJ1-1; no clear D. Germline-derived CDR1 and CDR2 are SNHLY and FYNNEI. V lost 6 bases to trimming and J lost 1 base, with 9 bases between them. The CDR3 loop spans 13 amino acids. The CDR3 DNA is TGTGCCAGCAGCGAACATTGGAACACTGAAGCTTTCTTT. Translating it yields CASSEHWNTEAFF.

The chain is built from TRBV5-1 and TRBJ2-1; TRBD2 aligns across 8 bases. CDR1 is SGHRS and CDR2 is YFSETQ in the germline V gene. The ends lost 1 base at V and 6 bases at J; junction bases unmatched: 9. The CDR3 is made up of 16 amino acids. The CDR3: CASSLWGTSPGNEQFF. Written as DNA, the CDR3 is TGCGCCAGCAGCTTGTGGGGGACTAGTCCCGGCAATGAGCAGTTCTTC.

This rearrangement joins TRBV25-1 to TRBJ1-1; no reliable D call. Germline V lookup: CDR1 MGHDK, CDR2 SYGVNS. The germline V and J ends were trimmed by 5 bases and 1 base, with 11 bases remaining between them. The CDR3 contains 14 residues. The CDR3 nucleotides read TGTGCCAGCAGTAGAGCTGGAGGGAACACTGAAGCTTTCTTT. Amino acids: CASSRAGGNTEAFF.

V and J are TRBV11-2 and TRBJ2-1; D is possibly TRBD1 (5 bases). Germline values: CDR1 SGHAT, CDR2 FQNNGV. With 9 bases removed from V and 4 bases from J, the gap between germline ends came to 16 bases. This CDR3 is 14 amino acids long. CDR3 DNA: TGTGCCAGTTTCCAAACGGACACGTACAATGAGCAGTTCTTC. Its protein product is CASFQTDTYNEQFF.

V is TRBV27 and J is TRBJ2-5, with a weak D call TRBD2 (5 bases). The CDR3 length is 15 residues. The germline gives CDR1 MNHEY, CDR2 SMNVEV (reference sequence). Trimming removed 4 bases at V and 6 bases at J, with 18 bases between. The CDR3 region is CASSSSGLSPKTQYF. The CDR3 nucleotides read TGTGCCAGCAGTTCCTCCGGACTCTCACCCAAGACCCAGTACTTC.

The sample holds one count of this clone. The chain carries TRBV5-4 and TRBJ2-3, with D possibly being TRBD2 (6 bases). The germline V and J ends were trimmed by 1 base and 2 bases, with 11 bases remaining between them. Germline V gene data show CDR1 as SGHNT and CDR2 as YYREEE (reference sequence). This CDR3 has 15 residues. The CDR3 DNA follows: TGTGCCAGCAGCTTGATGGCGGGGATCACAGATACGCAGTATTTT. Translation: CASSLMAGITDTQYF.

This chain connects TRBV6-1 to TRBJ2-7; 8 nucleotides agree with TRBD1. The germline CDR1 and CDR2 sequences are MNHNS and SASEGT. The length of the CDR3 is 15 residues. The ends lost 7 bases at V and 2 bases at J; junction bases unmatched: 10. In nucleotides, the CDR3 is TGTGCCAGCACCGAAGGGGCAGGGGGCCCCTACGAGCAGTACTTC. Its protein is CASTEGAGGPYEQYF.

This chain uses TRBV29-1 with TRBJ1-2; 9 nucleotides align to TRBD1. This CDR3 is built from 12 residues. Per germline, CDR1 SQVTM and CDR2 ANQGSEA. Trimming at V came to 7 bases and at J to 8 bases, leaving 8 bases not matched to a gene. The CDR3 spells CSARTGAGGYTF. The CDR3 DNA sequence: TGCAGCGCTCGGACAGGGGCGGGCGGCTACACCTTC. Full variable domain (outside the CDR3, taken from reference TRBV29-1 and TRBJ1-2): SAVISQKPSRDICQRGTSLTIQCQVDSQVTMMFWYRQQPGQSLTLIATANQGSEATYESGFVIDKFPISRPNLTFSTLTVSNMSPEDSSIYLCSARTGAGGYTFGSGTRLTVV.

CDR3 in DNA: TGTGCCAGCAGCCTCCCGGCCGGGGAGCTGTTTTTT. Translation gives CASSLPAGELFF. The rearrangement links TRBV5-4 to TRBJ2-2; no definite D call. Germline V CDR1 and CDR2: SGHNT, YYREEE (reference sequence). With 4 bases removed from V and 6 bases from J, the gap between germline ends came to 7 bases. The CDR3 spans 12 residues.

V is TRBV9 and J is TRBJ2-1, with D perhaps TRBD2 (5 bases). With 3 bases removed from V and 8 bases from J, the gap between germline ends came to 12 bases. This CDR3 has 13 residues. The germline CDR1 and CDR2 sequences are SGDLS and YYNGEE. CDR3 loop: CASSDGPRDEQFF. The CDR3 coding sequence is TGTGCCAGCAGCGACGGGCCGAGGGATGAGCAGTTCTTC.

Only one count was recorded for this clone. In DNA, the CDR3 is TGCGCCAGCAGCCAAGAGGCTAGCGGGAGATACGAGCAGTACTTC. Protein sequence: CASSQEASGRYEQYF. The rearrangement joins TRBV4-3 to TRBJ2-7; 10 bases map to TRBD2. Trimming took 0 bases from V and 4 from J; bases not matched to a gene: 3. The germline CDR1 and CDR2 sequences are LGHNA and YSLEER. The CDR3 sequence is 15 residues long.

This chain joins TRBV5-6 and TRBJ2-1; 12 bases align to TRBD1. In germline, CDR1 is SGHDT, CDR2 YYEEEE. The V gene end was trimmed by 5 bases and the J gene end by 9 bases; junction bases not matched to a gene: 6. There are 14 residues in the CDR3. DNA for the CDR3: TGTGCCAGCAGGCCCGGGACAGGGGGCCGTGAGCAGTTCTTC. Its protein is CASRPGTGGREQFF.

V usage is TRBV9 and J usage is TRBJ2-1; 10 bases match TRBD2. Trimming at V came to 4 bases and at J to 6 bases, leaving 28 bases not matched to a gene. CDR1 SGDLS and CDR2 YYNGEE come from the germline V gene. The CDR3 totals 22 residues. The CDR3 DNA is TGTGCCAGCAGCCCCATCCCCAAGGTACAGATATTAGCGGGAGGATCCCCCAATGAGCAGTTCTTC. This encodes CASSPIPKVQILAGGSPNEQFF.

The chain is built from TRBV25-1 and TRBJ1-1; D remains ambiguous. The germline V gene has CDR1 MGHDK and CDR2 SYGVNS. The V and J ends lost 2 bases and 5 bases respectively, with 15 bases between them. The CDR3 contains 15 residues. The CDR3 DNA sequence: TGTGCCAGCAGTGAAGAGCCCCTAAGTTTAACTGAAGCTTTCTTT. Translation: CASSEEPLSLTEAFF.

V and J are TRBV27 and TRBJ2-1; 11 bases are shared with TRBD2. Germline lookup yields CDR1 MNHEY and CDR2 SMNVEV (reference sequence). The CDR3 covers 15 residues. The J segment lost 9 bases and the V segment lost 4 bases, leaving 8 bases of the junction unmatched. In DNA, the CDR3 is TGTGCCAGCAGTTCTTATAGCGGGAGGGCCGCTGAGCAGTTCTTC. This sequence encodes CASSSYSGRAAEQFF.

The CDR3 region is CASMSSYEQYF. CDR3 bases: TGTGCCAGCATGAGCTCCTACGAGCAGTACTTC. This chain uses TRBV27 with TRBJ2-7, with D unresolved. V lost 7 bases and J 0 bases, leaving 4 bases between the germline ends. The CDR3 contains 11 residues. Germline V CDR1 and CDR2: MNHEY, SMNVEV (reference sequence).

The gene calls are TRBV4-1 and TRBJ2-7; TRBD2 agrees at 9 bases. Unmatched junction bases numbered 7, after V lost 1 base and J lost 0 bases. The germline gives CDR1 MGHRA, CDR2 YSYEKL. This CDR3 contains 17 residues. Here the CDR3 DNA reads TGCGCCAGCAGCCAAGTCCCTAGCGGGGAAAGCTCCTACGAGCAGTACTTC. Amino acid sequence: CASSQVPSGESSYEQYF.

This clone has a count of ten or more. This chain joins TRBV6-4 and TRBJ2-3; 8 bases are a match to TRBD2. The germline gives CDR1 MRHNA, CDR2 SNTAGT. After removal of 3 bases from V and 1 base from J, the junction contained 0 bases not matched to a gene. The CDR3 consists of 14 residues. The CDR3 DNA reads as TGTGCCAGCAGTGAAGCGGGAGGCACAGATACGCAGTATTTT. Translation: CASSEAGGTDTQYF.

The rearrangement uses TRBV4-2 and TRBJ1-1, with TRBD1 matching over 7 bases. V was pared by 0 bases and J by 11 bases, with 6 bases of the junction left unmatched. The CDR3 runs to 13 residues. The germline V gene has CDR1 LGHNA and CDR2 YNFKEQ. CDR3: CASSQDSQGYAFF. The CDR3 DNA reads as TGTGCCAGCAGCCAAGACTCACAGGGGTATGCTTTCTTT.

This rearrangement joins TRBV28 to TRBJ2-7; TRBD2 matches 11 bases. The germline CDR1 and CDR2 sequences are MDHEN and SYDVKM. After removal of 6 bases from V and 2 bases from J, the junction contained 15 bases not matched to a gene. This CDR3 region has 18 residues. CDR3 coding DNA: TGTGCCAGCAGCACTACCTTGGGGACTAGCGGTGGCGCCTACGAGCAGTACTTC. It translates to CASSTTLGTSGGAYEQYF.

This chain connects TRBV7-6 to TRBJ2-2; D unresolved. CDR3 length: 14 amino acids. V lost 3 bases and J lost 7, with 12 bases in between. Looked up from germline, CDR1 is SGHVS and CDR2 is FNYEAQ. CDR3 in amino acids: CASSFSQAGGELFF. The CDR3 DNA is TGTGCCAGCAGCTTCAGCCAGGCAGGCGGGGAGCTGTTTTTT.